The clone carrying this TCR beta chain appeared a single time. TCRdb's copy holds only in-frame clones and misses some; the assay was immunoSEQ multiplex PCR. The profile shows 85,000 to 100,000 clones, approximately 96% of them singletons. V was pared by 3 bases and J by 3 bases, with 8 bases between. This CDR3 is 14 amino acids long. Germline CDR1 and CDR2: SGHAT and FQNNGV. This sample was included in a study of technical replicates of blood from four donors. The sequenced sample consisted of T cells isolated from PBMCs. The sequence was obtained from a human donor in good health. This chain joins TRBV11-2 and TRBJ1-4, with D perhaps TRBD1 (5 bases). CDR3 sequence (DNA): TGTGCCAGCAGCTTCTCGGGGGCTAATGAAAAACTGTTTTTT. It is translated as CASSFSGANEKLFF.